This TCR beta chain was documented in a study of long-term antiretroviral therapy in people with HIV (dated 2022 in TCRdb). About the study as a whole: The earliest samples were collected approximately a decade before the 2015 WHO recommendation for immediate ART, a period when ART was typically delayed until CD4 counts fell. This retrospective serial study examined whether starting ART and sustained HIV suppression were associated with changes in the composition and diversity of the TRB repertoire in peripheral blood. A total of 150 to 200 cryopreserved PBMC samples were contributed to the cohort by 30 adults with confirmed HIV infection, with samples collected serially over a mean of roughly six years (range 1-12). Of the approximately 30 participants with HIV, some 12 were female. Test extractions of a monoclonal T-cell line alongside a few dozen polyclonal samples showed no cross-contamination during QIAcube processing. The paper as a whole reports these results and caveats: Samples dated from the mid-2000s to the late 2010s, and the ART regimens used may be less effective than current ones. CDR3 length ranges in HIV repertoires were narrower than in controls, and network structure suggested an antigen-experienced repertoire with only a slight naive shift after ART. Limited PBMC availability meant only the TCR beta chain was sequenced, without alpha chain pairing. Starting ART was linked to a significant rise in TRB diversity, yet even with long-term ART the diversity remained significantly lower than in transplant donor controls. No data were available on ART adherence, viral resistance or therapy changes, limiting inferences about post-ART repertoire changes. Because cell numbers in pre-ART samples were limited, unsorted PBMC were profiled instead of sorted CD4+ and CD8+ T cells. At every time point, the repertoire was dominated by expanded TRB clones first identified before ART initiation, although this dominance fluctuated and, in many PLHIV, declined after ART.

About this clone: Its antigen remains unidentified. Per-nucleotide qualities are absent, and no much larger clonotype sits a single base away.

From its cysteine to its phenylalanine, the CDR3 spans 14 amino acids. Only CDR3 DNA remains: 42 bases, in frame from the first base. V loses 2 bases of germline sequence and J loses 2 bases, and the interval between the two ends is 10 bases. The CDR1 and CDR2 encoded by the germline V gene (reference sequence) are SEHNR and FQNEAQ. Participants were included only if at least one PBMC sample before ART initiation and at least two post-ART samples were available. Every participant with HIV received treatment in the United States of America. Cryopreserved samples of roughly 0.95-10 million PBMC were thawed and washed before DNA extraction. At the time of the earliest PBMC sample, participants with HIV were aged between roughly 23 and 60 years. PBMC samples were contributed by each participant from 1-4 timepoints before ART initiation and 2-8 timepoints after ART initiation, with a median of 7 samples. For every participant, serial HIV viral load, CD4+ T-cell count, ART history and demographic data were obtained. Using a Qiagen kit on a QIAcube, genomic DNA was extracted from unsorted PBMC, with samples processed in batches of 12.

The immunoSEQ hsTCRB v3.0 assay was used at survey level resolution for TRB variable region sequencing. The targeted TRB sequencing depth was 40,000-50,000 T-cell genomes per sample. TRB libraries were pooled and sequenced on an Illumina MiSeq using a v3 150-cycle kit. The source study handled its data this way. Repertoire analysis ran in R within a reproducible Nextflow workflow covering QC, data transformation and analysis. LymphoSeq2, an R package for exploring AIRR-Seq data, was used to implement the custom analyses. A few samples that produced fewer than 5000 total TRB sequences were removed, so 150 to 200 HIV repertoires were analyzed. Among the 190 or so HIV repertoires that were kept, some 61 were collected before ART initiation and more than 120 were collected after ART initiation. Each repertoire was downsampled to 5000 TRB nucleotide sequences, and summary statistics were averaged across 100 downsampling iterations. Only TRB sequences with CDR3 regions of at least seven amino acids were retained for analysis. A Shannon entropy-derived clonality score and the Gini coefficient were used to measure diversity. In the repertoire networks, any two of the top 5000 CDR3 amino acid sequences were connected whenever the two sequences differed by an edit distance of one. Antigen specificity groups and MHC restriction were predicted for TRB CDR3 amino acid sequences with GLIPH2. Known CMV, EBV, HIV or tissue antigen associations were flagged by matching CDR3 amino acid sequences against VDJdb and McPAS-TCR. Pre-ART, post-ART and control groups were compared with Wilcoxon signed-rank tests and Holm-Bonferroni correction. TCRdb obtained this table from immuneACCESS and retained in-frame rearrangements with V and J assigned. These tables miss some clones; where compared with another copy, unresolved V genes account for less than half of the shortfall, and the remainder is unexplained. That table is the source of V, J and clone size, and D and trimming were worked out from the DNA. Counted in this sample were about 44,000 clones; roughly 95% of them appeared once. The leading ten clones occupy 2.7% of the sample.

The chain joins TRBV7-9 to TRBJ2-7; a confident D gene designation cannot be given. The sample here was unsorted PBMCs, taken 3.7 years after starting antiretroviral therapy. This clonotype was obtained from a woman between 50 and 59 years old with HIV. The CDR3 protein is CASSLSALTYEQYF. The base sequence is TGTGCCAGCAGCTTATCCGCACTAACCTACGAGCAGTACTTC.